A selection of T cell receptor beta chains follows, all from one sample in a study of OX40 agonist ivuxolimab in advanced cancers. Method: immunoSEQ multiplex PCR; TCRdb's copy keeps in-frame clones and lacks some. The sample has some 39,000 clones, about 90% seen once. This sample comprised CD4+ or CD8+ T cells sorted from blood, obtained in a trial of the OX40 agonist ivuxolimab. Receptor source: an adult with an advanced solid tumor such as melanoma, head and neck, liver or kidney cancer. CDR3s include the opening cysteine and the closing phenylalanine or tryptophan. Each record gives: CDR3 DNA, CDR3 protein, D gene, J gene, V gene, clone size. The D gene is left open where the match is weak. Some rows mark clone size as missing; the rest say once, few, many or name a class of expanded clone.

TGTGCTAGTGGTAGTGGACTTCTTCTCACAGATACGCAGTATTTT CASGSGLLLTDTQYF . TRBJ2-3 TRBV12-5 .
TGTGCCAGCAGACTGCAGGGGGATGAGCAGTTCTTC CASRLQGDEQFF TRBD1 TRBJ2-1 TRBV6-5 .
TGTGCCAGCAGCTTAGTGGTAGGTTGGTCCTACGAGCAGTACTTC CASSLVVGWSYEQYF . TRBJ2-7 TRBV11-2 .
TGCGCCAGCAGCCCGGAAGGGGCACGTTGGGACGAGCAGTACTTC CASSPEGARWDEQYF . TRBJ2-7 TRBV5-1 .
TGTGCCAGCTTAAAGGTTAACTATGGCTACACCTTC CASLKVNYGYTF . TRBJ1-2 TRBV6-6 once
TGTGCCATCAGTGAACAACAGGCATACTACGAGCAGTACTTC CAISEQQAYYEQYF . TRBJ2-7 TRBV6-5 .
TGTGCCAGCAGCTTTGCGACTAGCGGGAGGGCGGGTAACACCGGGGAGCTGTTTTTT CASSFATSGRAGNTGELFF TRBD2 TRBJ2-2 TRBV5-4 .
TGTGCCAGCAGTTACACCCACAGGCCTGGAAACACCATATATTTT CASSYTHRPGNTIYF . TRBJ1-3 TRBV6-5 .
TGTGCCAGCAGCTTAGACAGGGGGAAAGAGACCCAGTACTTC CASSLDRGKETQYF TRBD1 TRBJ2-5 TRBV13 .
TGTGCCAGCAGCCCCCGGACAAGAGGGCTAGCGTCTTCTAATGAGCAGTTCTTC CASSPRTRGLASSNEQFF . TRBJ2-1 TRBV9 .
TGTGCCAGCAGCCAAGCAGGGGGTAACGCAGATACGCAGTATTTT CASSQAGGNADTQYF TRBD1 TRBJ2-3 TRBV7-3 .
TGTGCCAGCAGCCAAGGTCGCGGGGCCAACGTCCTAACTTTC CASSQGRGANVLTF . TRBJ2-6 TRBV14 .
TGTGCCAGAAGCTTCCCCCTGAACTGCGGGCAAGAGACCCAGTACTTC CARSFPLNCGQETQYF . TRBJ2-5 TRBV5-3 once
TGTGCCAGCACCCTTTGGGGGTCATACGAGCAGTACTTC CASTLWGSYEQYF . TRBJ2-7 TRBV28 .
TGCAGCGCGGGGAGTGACCCCTATGAGCAGTTCTTC CSAGSDPYEQFF . TRBJ2-1 TRBV29-1 .
TGTGCCAGCAGCTTGGATGGGGGCGGGTCTGGAAACACCATATATTTT CASSLDGGGSGNTIYF . TRBJ1-3 TRBV5-4 .
TGCGCCAGCAGCCAGGGGACAGGAGTTGAGCAGTTCTTC CASSQGTGVEQFF TRBD1 TRBJ2-1 TRBV4-1 .
TGTGCCAGCTCATCGAACGGGGGTGACCGCTCCGAAGCTTTCTTT CASSSNGGDRSEAFF . TRBJ1-1 TRBV18 .
TGTGCCAGCAGCTTAAGCGGAAGCTCCTACAATGAGCAGTTCTTC CASSLSGSSYNEQFF . TRBJ2-1 TRBV7-2 few
TGTGCCAGCTCCGGGACAGGGGACAATGAGCAGTTCTTC CASSGTGDNEQFF TRBD1 TRBJ2-1 TRBV5-4 .
TGTGCTAGCAGCTTAGGAGCGGGACCGGAAGAGACCCAGTACTTC CASSLGAGPEETQYF TRBD2 TRBJ2-5 TRBV7-7 .
TGTGCCACCGGGAGGAGGGGGACGGACAATGAGCAGTTCTTC CATGRRGTDNEQFF . TRBJ2-1 TRBV10-3 .
TGTGCCAGTAGTTCCTCCGGGACGGTGGTCGGCATTCAGTACTTC CASSSSGTVVGIQYF . TRBJ2-4 TRBV19 .
TGTGCCAGCAGTTTGTTAGGGGACGAGCAGTACTTC CASSLLGDEQYF . TRBJ2-7 TRBV28 .
TGTGCCACCAGCAGAGATCGGGTCCGAGGAGAAAAACTGTTTTTT CATSRDRVRGEKLFF . TRBJ1-4 TRBV15 .
TGTGCCAGCAGCTTGGACAGAGGAGACTCTGGGGCCAACGTCCTGACTTTC CASSLDRGDSGANVLTF . TRBJ2-6 TRBV13 .
TGTGCCAGCAGTTACGTCCGAAGCAATCAGCCCCAGCATTTT CASSYVRSNQPQHF . TRBJ1-5 TRBV6-5 .
TGTGCCATCAGTGAAAGGACCGGGGAGCTGTTTTTT CAISERTGELFF . TRBJ2-2 TRBV10-3 once
TGCGCCAGCAGCCAATCTAGGGGAGTAGACGAGCAGTACTTC CASSQSRGVDEQYF . TRBJ2-7 TRBV4-3 .
TGTGCCAGCAGTGAAAAGAGTACTGGGGCCAACGTCCTGACTTTC CASSEKSTGANVLTF . TRBJ2-6 TRBV2 .
TGTGCCAGCAGCTTAGGGACCGGGAGGGCCTCCTACGAGCAGTACTTC CASSLGTGRASYEQYF TRBD2 TRBJ2-7 TRBV7-2 few
TGTGCCAGCAGTTCTCGACTAGCGGGAACCTACGAGCAGTACTTC CASSSRLAGTYEQYF TRBD2 TRBJ2-7 TRBV27 .
TGTGCCAGCCGCAGGGGTTGGGCCTCCTACAATGAGCAGTTCTTC CASRRGWASYNEQFF . TRBJ2-1 TRBV27 .
TGTGCCAGCAGCTGGACTAGCACAGATACGCAGTATTTT CASSWTSTDTQYF . TRBJ2-3 TRBV11-2 .
TGTGCTAGTGGTTTGGTACTGGGGGCGAGGGATCAGCCCCAGCATTTT CASGLVLGARDQPQHF . TRBJ1-5 TRBV12-5 .
TGTGCCAGCAGCTCGCCTCAAGCGGGGGGGAAGCAGTTCTTC CASSSPQAGGKQFF TRBD2 TRBJ2-1 TRBV5-4 .
TGTGCCAGCAGTCCTGTGAAGGGTAGCGGGAGAGGAGATACGCAGTATTTT CASSPVKGSGRGDTQYF TRBD2 TRBJ2-3 TRBV27 once
TGTGCCAGCAGCTTAGAGGCGACTAGCGGGACAGATACGCAGTATTTT CASSLEATSGTDTQYF TRBD2 TRBJ2-3 TRBV11-3 .
TGTGCCAGCAGGGAGTTCGTGTCTTGGGGCACTGAAGCTTTCTTT CASREFVSWGTEAFF . TRBJ1-1 TRBV6-6 once
TGTGCCAGCAGCCGGACTAGCGGGAGTTCAGATACGCAGTATTTT CASSRTSGSSDTQYF TRBD2 TRBJ2-3 TRBV7-2 .
TGTGCCAGCAGCTTGGGGGGAGAGGAGACCCAGTACTTC CASSLGGEETQYF . TRBJ2-5 TRBV5-8 .
TGTGCCAGCTCACCATATACTAGCGGGGGCGAGCAGTACTTC CASSPYTSGGEQYF TRBD2 TRBJ2-7 TRBV18 once
TGCAGTGCCAGTTGGTATCACGAGCAGTACTTC CSASWYHEQYF . TRBJ2-7 TRBV20-1 .
TGTGCCTGGTCCGGTGGGCTACACGTTACGCAGTATTTT CAWSGGLHVTQYF . TRBJ2-3 TRBV30 once
TGTGCCAGTAGTATCTCACGGTTCGAGCAGTTCTTC CASSISRFEQFF . TRBJ2-1 TRBV19 few
TGTGCCAGCAGCCGCGATAAGGGCTCAGGGTCACCCCTCCACTTT CASSRDKGSGSPLHF . TRBJ1-6 TRBV27 .
TGTGCCAGCAGCCTAGACTATGGCTACACCTTC CASSLDYGYTF . TRBJ1-2 TRBV28 .
TGTGCCAGCAGTCGGAACACTGAAGCTTTCTTT CASSRNTEAFF . TRBJ1-1 TRBV6-1 .
TGTGCCAGCAGTCGTTGGGATTGGCGGGAGAACCCCTACGAGCAGTACTTC CASSRWDWRENPYEQYF TRBD2 TRBJ2-7 TRBV11-3 .
TGCGCCAGCAGCGGGAACCCCACTGGAGGGCGGAATGAAAAACTGTTTTTT CASSGNPTGGRNEKLFF . TRBJ1-4 TRBV5-1 once